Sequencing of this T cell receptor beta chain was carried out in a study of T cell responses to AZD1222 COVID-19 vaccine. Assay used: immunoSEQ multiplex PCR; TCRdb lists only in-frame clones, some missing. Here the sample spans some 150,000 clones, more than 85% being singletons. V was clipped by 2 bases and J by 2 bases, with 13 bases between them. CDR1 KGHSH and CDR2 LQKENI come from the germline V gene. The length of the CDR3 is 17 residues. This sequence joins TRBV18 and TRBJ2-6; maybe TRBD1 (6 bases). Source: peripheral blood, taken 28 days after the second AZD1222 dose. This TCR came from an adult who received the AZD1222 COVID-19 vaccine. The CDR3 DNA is TGTGCCAGCTCACCATCCCAGGGGCTCCCTGGGGCCAACGTCCTGACTTTC. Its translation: CASSPSQGLPGANVLTF.